These T cell receptor beta chains were read from a single sample in a study of cytomegalovirus exposure and HLA in healthy donors. This table comes from immunoSEQ multiplex PCR, and its TCRdb copy is limited to in-frame clones, with some not included. In the table there are about 200,000 clones, around 80% of which are singletons. Sequenced: PBMCs. Every receptor here comes from a man aged 40-49 years in good health and CMV-seropositive. Each CDR3 is given with its conserved first and last residue. The D gene is left open where the match is weak. Some rows mark clone size as missing; the rest say once, few, many or name a class of expanded clone.

abundance: .; j_gene: TRBJ1-3; d_gene: .; v_gene: TRBV19; CDR3aa: CASADTSGNTIYF; CDR3nt: TGTGCCAGTGCGGACACCTCTGGAAACACCATATATTTT
abundance: .; j_gene: TRBJ2-2; d_gene: .; v_gene: TRBV9; CDR3aa: CASSAHRGGSGELFF; CDR3nt: TGTGCCAGCAGCGCCCACAGAGGGGGATCCGGGGAGCTGTTTTTT
abundance: .; j_gene: TRBJ1-4; d_gene: TRBD1; v_gene: TRBV4-3; CDR3aa: CASSLGQGSNEKLFF; CDR3nt: TGCGCCAGCAGCCTTGGACAGGGGAGTAATGAAAAACTGTTTTTT
abundance: .; j_gene: TRBJ2-7; d_gene: .; v_gene: TRBV6-5; CDR3aa: CASSYLPGPPGEQYF; CDR3nt: TGTGCCAGCAGTTACTTACCCGGGCCCCCGGGGGAGCAGTACTTC
abundance: once; j_gene: TRBJ2-7; d_gene: TRBD1; v_gene: TRBV7-2; CDR3aa: CASRAGTGVVYEQYF; CDR3nt: TGTGCCAGCAGGGCCGGGACAGGGGTGGTCTACGAGCAGTACTTC
abundance: .; j_gene: TRBJ2-2; d_gene: .; v_gene: TRBV7-2; CDR3aa: CASSYRATNTGELFF; CDR3nt: TGTGCCAGCAGCTACAGGGCAACGAACACCGGGGAGCTGTTTTTT
abundance: once; j_gene: TRBJ2-1; d_gene: TRBD2; v_gene: TRBV15; CDR3aa: CATSSLAGGSYNEQFF; CDR3nt: TGTGCCACCAGCAGTCTAGCGGGAGGTTCCTACAATGAGCAGTTCTTC
abundance: .; j_gene: TRBJ2-3; d_gene: .; v_gene: TRBV5-6; CDR3aa: CASSPGLPASTDTQYF; CDR3nt: TGTGCCAGCAGCCCCGGGTTACCGGCTAGCACAGATACGCAGTATTTT
abundance: .; j_gene: TRBJ2-4; d_gene: TRBD2; v_gene: TRBV7-8; CDR3aa: CASSASGRAAKNIQYF; CDR3nt: TGTGCCAGCAGCGCAAGCGGGAGGGCGGCCAAAAACATTCAGTACTTC
abundance: .; j_gene: TRBJ2-7; d_gene: .; v_gene: TRBV6-5; CDR3aa: CASSGRGEQYF; CDR3nt: TGTGCCAGCAGTGGCCGAGGGGAGCAGTACTTC
abundance: .; j_gene: TRBJ2-7; d_gene: .; v_gene: TRBV5-1; CDR3aa: CASSFGGNSYEQYF; CDR3nt: TGCGCCAGCAGCTTTGGGGGGAACTCCTACGAGCAGTACTTC
abundance: .; j_gene: TRBJ2-3; d_gene: TRBD1; v_gene: TRBV4-1; CDR3aa: CASSQDSVGQGARDTQYF; CDR3nt: TGCGCCAGCAGCCAAGACTCCGTTGGGCAGGGGGCTAGGGATACGCAGTATTTT
abundance: .; j_gene: TRBJ2-7; d_gene: TRBD1; v_gene: TRBV7-8; CDR3aa: CASSGGQGGSYEQYF; CDR3nt: TGTGCCAGCAGCGGGGGACAGGGGGGGTCCTACGAGCAGTACTTC
abundance: .; j_gene: TRBJ2-7; d_gene: .; v_gene: TRBV7-6; CDR3aa: CASSPRTGAYEQYF; CDR3nt: TGTGCCAGCAGCCCAAGGACCGGGGCCTACGAGCAGTACTTC
abundance: .; j_gene: TRBJ1-2; d_gene: .; v_gene: TRBV6-1; CDR3aa: CASSSPGANYGYTF; CDR3nt: TGTGCCAGCAGTTCACCCGGGGCTAACTATGGCTACACCTTC
abundance: .; j_gene: TRBJ1-3; d_gene: .; v_gene: TRBV20-1; CDR3aa: CSGQTGNTIYF; CDR3nt: TGCAGTGGCCAGACTGGAAACACCATATATTTT
abundance: .; j_gene: TRBJ2-2; d_gene: .; v_gene: TRBV29-1; CDR3aa: CSVVSRVGSGELFF; CDR3nt: TGCAGCGTTGTCTCCAGGGTGGGTTCCGGGGAGCTGTTTTTT
abundance: .; j_gene: TRBJ1-1; d_gene: .; v_gene: TRBV6-4; CDR3aa: CASSQTVVTEAFF; CDR3nt: TGTGCCAGCAGTCAAACAGTTGTTACTGAAGCTTTCTTT
abundance: .; j_gene: TRBJ2-2; d_gene: .; v_gene: TRBV30; CDR3aa: CAWRPLGTGNTGELFF; CDR3nt: TGTGCCTGGAGGCCCCTAGGGACTGGGAACACCGGGGAGCTGTTTTTT
abundance: .; j_gene: TRBJ1-1; d_gene: .; v_gene: TRBV19; CDR3aa: CASRTSSNTEAFF; CDR3nt: TGTGCCAGTAGGACTTCCTCGAACACTGAAGCTTTCTTT
abundance: .; j_gene: TRBJ2-7; d_gene: TRBD1; v_gene: TRBV9; CDR3aa: CASSVATGQTYEQYF; CDR3nt: TGTGCCAGCAGCGTAGCTACGGGACAGACCTACGAGCAGTACTTC
abundance: .; j_gene: TRBJ2-1; d_gene: TRBD2; v_gene: TRBV6-5; CDR3aa: CASSPRLAENEQFF; CDR3nt: TGTGCCAGCAGTCCACGACTAGCGGAGAACGAGCAGTTCTTC
abundance: .; j_gene: TRBJ1-5; d_gene: .; v_gene: TRBV5-1; CDR3aa: CASSLEGGAGNQPQHF; CDR3nt: TGCGCCAGCAGCTTGGAGGGTGGGGCAGGGAATCAGCCCCAGCATTTT
abundance: .; j_gene: TRBJ2-7; d_gene: .; v_gene: TRBV19; CDR3aa: CASTSDRHPSFFYEQYF; CDR3nt: TGTGCCAGTACCTCCGACAGACACCCCTCTTTTTTCTACGAGCAGTACTTC
abundance: .; j_gene: TRBJ2-5; d_gene: TRBD2; v_gene: TRBV6-6; CDR3aa: CAIAGSGLNQETQYF; CDR3nt: TGCGCCATTGCAGGTAGCGGGCTAAACCAAGAGACCCAGTACTTC
abundance: .; j_gene: TRBJ1-1; d_gene: .; v_gene: TRBV9; CDR3aa: CASSVGLGGQRNTEAFF; CDR3nt: TGTGCCAGCAGCGTAGGGTTAGGGGGTCAGAGAAACACTGAAGCTTTCTTT
abundance: .; j_gene: TRBJ2-2; d_gene: TRBD2; v_gene: TRBV5-1; CDR3aa: CASRSSGGNTGELFF; CDR3nt: TGCGCCAGCAGGTCTAGCGGGGGGAACACCGGGGAGCTGTTTTTT
abundance: .; j_gene: TRBJ2-7; d_gene: TRBD1; v_gene: TRBV29-1; CDR3aa: CSVVLGQGYEQYF; CDR3nt: TGCAGCGTTGTACTTGGACAGGGCTACGAGCAGTACTTC
abundance: .; j_gene: TRBJ2-3; d_gene: .; v_gene: TRBV2; CDR3aa: CASRWGSSAPMDTQYF; CDR3nt: TGTGCCAGCAGGTGGGGCAGCAGCGCCCCCATGGATACGCAGTATTTT
abundance: .; j_gene: TRBJ1-1; d_gene: .; v_gene: TRBV5-1; CDR3aa: CASSPDKPNTEAFF; CDR3nt: TGCGCCAGCAGCCCTGACAAGCCGAACACTGAAGCTTTCTTT